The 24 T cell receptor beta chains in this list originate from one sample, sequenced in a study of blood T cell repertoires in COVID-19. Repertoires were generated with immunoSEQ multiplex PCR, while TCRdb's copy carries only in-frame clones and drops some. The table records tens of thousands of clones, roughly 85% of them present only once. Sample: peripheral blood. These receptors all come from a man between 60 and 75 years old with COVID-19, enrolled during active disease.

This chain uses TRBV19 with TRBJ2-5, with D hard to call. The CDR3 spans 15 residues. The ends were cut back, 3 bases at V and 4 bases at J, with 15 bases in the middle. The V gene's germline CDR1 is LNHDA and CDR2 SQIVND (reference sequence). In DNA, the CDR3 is TGTGCCAGTAGTATCGTTAAAAAGAGGAGAGAGACCCAGTACTTC. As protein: CASSIVKKRRETQYF.

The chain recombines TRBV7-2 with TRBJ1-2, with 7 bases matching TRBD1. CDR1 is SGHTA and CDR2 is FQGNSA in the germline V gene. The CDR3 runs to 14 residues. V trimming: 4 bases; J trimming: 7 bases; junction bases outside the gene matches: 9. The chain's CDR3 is CASSSSQGEPGYTF. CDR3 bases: TGTGCCAGCAGCTCTTCCCAGGGGGAGCCTGGCTACACCTTC.

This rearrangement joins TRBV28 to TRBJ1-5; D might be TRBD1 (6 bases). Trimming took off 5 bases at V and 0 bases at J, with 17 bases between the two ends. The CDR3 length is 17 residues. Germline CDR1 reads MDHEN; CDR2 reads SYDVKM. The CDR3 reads CASSLMMDSISNQPQHF. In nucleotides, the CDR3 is TGTGCCAGCAGTCTAATGATGGACAGTATTAGCAATCAGCCCCAGCATTTT.

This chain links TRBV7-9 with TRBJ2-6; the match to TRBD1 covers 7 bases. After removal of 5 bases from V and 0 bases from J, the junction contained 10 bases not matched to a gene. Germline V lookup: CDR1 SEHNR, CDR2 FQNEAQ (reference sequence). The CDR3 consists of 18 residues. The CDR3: CASSRRTTGNSGANVLTF. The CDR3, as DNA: TGTGCCAGCAGCCGCCGCACGACAGGGAACTCTGGGGCCAACGTCCTGACTTTC.

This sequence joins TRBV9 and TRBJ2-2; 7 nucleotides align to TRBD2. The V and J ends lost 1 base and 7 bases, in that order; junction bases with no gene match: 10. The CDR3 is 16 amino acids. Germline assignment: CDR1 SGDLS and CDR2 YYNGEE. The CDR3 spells CASSVRAGEVRGELFF. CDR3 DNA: TGTGCCAGCAGCGTAAGGGCGGGAGAGGTCCGCGGGGAGCTGTTTTTT.

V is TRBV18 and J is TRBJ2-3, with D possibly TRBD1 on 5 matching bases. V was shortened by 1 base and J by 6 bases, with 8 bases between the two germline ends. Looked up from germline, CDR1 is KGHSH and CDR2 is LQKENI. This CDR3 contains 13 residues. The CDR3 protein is CASSPQGRDTQYF. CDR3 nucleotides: TGTGCCAGCTCACCACAGGGGCGGGATACGCAGTATTTT.

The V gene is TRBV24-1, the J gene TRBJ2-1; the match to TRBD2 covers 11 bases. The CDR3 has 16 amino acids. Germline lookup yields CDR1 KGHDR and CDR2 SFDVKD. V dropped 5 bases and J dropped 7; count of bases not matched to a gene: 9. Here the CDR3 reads CATSAVSGGATNEQFF. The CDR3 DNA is TGTGCCACCAGTGCCGTTAGCGGGGGGGCAACAAATGAGCAGTTCTTC.

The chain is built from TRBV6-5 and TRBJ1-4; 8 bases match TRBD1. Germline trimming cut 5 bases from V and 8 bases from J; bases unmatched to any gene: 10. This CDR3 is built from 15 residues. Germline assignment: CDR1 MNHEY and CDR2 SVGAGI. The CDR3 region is CASSLTGGRKEKLFF. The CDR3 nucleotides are TGTGCCAGCAGTCTAACAGGGGGAAGAAAGGAAAAACTGTTTTTT.

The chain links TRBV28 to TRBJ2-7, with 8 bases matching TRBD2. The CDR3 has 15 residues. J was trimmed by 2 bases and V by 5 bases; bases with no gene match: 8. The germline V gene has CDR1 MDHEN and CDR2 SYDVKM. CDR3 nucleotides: TGTGCCAGCAGTGCCGCGGGGGGCTCACCCTACGAGCAGTACTTC. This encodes CASSAAGGSPYEQYF.

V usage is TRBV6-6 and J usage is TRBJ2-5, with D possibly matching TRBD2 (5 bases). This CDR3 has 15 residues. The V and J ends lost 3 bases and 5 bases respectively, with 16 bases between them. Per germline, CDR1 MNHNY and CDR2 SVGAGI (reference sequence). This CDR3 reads CASSYLLEGSETQYF. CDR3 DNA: TGTGCCAGCAGTTATTTATTAGAGGGATCGGAGACCCAGTACTTC.

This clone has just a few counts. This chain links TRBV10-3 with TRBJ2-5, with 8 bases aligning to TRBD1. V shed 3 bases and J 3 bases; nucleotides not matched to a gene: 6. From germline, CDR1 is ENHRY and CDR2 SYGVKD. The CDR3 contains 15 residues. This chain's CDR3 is CAISDFQGAKETQYF. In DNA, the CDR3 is TGTGCCATCAGTGATTTCCAGGGGGCTAAAGAGACCCAGTACTTC.

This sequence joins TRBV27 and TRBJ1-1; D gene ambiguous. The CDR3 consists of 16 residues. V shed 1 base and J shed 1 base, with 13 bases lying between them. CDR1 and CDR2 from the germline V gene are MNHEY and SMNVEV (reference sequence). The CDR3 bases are TGTGCCAGCAGTTTATATATAGCGAATAAGAACACTGAAGCTTTCTTT. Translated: CASSLYIANKNTEAFF.

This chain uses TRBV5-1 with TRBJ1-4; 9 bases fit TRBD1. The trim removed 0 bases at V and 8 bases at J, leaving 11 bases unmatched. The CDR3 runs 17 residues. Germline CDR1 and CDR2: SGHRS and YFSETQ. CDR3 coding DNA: TGCGCCAGCAGCTTGGGCCTACCGGGACAGGGTTTGGAAAAACTGTTTTTT. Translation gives CASSLGLPGQGLEKLFF. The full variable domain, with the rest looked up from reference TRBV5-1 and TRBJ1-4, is KAGVTQTPRYLIKTRGQQVTLSCSPISGHRSVSWYQQTPGQGLQFLFEYFSETQRNKGNFPGRFSGRQFSNSRSEMNVSTLELGDSALYLCASSLGLPGQGLEKLFFGSGTQLSVL.

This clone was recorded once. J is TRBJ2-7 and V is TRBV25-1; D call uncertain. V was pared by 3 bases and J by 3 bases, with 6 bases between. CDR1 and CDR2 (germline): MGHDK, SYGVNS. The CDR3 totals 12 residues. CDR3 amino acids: CASSDSLYEQYF. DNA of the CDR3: TGTGCCAGCAGTGATTCCCTCTACGAGCAGTACTTC.

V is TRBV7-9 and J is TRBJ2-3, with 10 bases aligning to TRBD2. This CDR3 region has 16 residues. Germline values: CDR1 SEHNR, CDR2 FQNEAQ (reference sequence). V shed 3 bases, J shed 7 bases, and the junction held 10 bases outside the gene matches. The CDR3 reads CASSLRPAGGPNTQYF. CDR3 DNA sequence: TGTGCCAGCAGCTTGCGGCCAGCGGGGGGGCCAAATACGCAGTATTTT.

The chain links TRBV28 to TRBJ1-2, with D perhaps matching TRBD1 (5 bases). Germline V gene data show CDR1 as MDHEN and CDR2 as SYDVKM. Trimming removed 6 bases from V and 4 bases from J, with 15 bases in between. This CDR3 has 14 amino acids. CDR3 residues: CASRRDSPTYGYTF. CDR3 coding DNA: TGTGCCAGCAGAAGAGACAGCCCAACCTATGGCTACACCTTC.

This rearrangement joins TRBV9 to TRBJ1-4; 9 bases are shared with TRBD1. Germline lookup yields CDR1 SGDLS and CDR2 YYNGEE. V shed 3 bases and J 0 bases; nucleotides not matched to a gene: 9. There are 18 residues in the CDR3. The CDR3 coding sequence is TGTGCCAGCAGCGGGGGACAGGGAGGTTCCTCAACTAATGAAAAACTGTTTTTT. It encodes CASSGGQGGSSTNEKLFF.

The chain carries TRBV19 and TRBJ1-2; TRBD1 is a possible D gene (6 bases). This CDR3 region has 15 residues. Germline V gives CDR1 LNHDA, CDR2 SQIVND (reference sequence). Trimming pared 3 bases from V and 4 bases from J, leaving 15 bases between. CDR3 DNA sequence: TGTGCCAGTAGTATTAGCTCCAGGGGTCGCTATGGCTACACCTTC. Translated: CASSISSRGRYGYTF.

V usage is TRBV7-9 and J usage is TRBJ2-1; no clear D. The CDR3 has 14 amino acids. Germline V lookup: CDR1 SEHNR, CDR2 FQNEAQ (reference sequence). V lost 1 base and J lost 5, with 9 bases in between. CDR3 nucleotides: TGTGCCAGCAGCTTAGACCGAGATGACAATGAGCAGTTCTTC. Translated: CASSLDRDDNEQFF.

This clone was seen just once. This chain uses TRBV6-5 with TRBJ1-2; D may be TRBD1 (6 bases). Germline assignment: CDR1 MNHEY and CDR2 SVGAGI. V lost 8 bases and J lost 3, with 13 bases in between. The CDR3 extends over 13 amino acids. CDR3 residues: CASGVGGHYGYTF. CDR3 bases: TGTGCCAGCGGCGTGGGGGGGCACTATGGCTACACCTTC.

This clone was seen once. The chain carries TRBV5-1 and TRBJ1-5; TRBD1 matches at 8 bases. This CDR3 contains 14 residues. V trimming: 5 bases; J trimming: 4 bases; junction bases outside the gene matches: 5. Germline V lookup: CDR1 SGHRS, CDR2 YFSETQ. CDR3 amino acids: CASRGQDENQPQHF. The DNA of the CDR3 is TGCGCCAGCAGGGGACAGGACGAAAATCAGCCCCAGCATTTT. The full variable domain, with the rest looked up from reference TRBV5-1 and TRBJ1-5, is KAGVTQTPRYLIKTRGQQVTLSCSPISGHRSVSWYQQTPGQGLQFLFEYFSETQRNKGNFPGRFSGRQFSNSRSEMNVSTLELGDSALYLCASRGQDENQPQHFGDGTRLSIL.

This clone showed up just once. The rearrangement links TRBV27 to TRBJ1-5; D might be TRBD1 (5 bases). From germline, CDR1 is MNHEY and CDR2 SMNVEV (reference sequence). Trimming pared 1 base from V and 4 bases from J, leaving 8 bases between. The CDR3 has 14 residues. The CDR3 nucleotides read TGTGCCAGCAGTTTATGGCAGGGTAATCAGCCCCAGCATTTT. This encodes CASSLWQGNQPQHF.

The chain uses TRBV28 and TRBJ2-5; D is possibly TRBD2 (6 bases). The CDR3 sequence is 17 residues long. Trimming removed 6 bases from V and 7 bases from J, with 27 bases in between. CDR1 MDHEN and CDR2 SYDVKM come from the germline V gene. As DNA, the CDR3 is TGTGCCAGCAGCCTAACGACCGAGGGGAGGCCCGGCAGGACCCAGTACTTC. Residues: CASSLTTEGRPGRTQYF.

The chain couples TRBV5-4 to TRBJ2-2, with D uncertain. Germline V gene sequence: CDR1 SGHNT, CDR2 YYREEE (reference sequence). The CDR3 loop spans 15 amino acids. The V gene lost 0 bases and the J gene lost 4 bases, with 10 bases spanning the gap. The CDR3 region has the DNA TGTGCCAGCAGCTTGGTGCCCGGTTCCACCGGGGAGCTGTTTTTT. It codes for CASSLVPGSTGELFF.